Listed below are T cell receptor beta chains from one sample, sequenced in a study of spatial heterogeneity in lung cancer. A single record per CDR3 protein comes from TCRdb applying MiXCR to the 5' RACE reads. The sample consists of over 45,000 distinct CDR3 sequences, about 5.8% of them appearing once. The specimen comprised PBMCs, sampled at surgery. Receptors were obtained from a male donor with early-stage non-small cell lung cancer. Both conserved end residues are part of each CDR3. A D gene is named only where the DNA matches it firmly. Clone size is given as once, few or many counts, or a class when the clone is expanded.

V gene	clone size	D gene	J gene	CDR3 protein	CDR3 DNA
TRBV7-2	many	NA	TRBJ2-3	CASSLRGGTDTQYF	TGTGCCAGCAGCCTCAGGGGTGGCACAGATACGCAGTATTTT
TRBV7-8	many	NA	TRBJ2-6	CASSLAEGTGANVLTF	TGTGCCAGCAGCTTAGCGGAGGGGACTGGGGCCAACGTCCTGACTTTC
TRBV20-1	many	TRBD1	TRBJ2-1	CSARVPGQGALEQFF	TGCAGTGCTAGAGTTCCTGGACAGGGGGCGCTTGAGCAGTTCTTC
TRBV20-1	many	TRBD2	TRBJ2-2	CSARGLAGGRVGELFF	TGCAGTGCTAGAGGGCTAGCGGGAGGGCGCGTCGGGGAGCTGTTTTTT
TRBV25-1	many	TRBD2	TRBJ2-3	CASGGGIGTQYF	TGTGCCAGCGGGGGGGGGATCGGTACGCAGTATTTT
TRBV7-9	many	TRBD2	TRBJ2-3	CASSPNRDYPGDTQYF	TGTGCCAGCAGCCCGAATCGGGACTACCCCGGGGATACGCAGTATTTT
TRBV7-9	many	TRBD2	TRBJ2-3	CASSLATGGPGDTQYF	TGTGCCAGCAGCTTAGCGACGGGAGGGCCGGGAGATACGCAGTATTTT
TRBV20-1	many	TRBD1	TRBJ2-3	CSAQTGDGADTQYF	TGCAGTGCTCAAACAGGGGATGGTGCAGATACGCAGTATTTT
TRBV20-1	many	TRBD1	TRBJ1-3	CSASLQGSGNTIYF	TGCAGTGCTTCGCTACAGGGGTCTGGAAACACCATATATTTT
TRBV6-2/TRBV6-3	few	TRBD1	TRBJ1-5	CASSYSTGTGGDGNQPQHF	TGTGCCAGCAGTTACTCGACTGGGACAGGGGGCGATGGCAATCAGCCCCAGCATTTT
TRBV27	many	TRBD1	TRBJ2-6	CASSYLGQGSSGANVLTF	TGTGCCAGCAGCTATCTCGGACAGGGAAGTTCTGGGGCCAACGTCCTGACTTTC
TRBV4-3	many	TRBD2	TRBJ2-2	CASSPLTAGDGELFF	TGCGCCAGCAGCCCTTTGACGGCGGGAGATGGGGAGCTGTTTTTT
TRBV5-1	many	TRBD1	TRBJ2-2	CASSLRRDSLNTGELFF	TGCGCCAGCAGCCTACGCCGGGACAGCCTTAACACCGGGGAGCTGTTTTTT
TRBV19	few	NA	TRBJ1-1	CASSMRGEAFF	TGTGCCAGTAGTATGAGGGGTGAAGCTTTCTTT
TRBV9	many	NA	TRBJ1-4	CASSVGQLDEKLFF	TGTGCCAGCAGCGTAGGTCAATTAGATGAAAAACTGTTTTTT